Below, 27 T cell receptor beta chains from the same sample are listed, as sequenced in a study of shared clonotypes between healthy human individuals. Using immunoSEQ multiplex PCR, the repertoire was profiled, and TCRdb retains in-frame clones only, with some absent. Of hundreds of thousands of clones listed, about 96% are singletons. Sequencing used naive CD4+ T cells sorted from blood. Subset here: CD45RA+ positively selected. Source of these receptors: a woman in her thirties in good health.

This chain joins TRBV5-1 and TRBJ2-3; D ambiguous. In germline, CDR1 is SGHRS, CDR2 YFSETQ. Trimming removed 2 bases at V and 6 bases at J, with 13 bases between. The CDR3 has 14 amino acids. CDR3 in DNA: TGCGCCAGCAGCTTTGAGACGCCACCGGATACGCAGTATTTT. This codes for CASSFETPPDTQYF.

This clone was seen once. The chain couples TRBV20-1 to TRBJ2-5, with 7 bases that match TRBD2. Germline loops: CDR1 DFQATT, CDR2 SNEGSKA (reference sequence). This CDR3 comprises 11 residues. The CDR3 DNA sequence: TGCAGCGGGGGGAGCGGCGAGACCCAGTACTTC. As protein: CSGGSGETQYF.

The chain joins TRBV28 to TRBJ2-3; 7 bases map to TRBD1. Germline CDR1 is MDHEN and CDR2 is SYDVKM. This CDR3 region has 16 residues. V trimming: 8 bases; J trimming: 4 bases; junction bases outside the gene matches: 15. This chain's CDR3 is CASGPTGIKHSDTQYF. For the CDR3, the DNA is TGTGCCAGCGGACCGACAGGGATTAAACACTCAGATACGCAGTATTTT.

This clone was counted once. V usage is TRBV5-1 and J usage is TRBJ2-7; 16 bases map to TRBD2. V shed 0 bases, J shed 4 bases, and the junction held 4 bases outside the gene matches. CDR3 length: 17 residues. Germline assignment: CDR1 SGHRS and CDR2 YFSETQ. CDR3 residues: CASSLAPGLAGGYEQYF. CDR3 nucleotides: TGCGCCAGCAGCTTGGCCCCGGGACTAGCGGGAGGGTACGAGCAGTACTTC. Using reference TRBV5-1 and TRBJ2-7 for the parts outside the CDR3, the full variable domain is KAGVTQTPRYLIKTRGQQVTLSCSPISGHRSVSWYQQTPGQGLQFLFEYFSETQRNKGNFPGRFSGRQFSNSRSEMNVSTLELGDSALYLCASSLAPGLAGGYEQYFGPGTRLTVT.

This clone was seen once. V and J are TRBV7-8 and TRBJ2-1; D is perhaps TRBD2 (6 bases). Trimming left V 9 bases short and J 4 bases short, with 22 bases between. Germline CDR1 is SGHVS and CDR2 is FQNEAQ. CDR3 size: 16 residues. The CDR3 DNA sequence: TGTGCCAGTAATAGCGGATGGGTCCTAGCATACAATGAGCAGTTCTTC. Its translation is CASNSGWVLAYNEQFF.

This rearrangement joins TRBV10-2 to TRBJ1-4, with 7 positions matching TRBD1. The CDR3 covers 16 residues. V gave up 2 bases and J gave up 8 bases; unmatched junction bases: 11. Germline V CDR1 and CDR2: WSHSY, SAAADI. In DNA form, the CDR3 reads TGCGCCAGCAGTGAGAGGGGGCGGACTGGGTGGGAAAAACTGTTTTTT. Its protein is CASSERGRTGWEKLFF.

J is TRBJ2-2 and V is TRBV27; the D call may be TRBD1 or TRBD2 (5 bases each). Germline V gene sequence: CDR1 MNHEY, CDR2 SMNVEV (reference sequence). V was shortened by 5 bases and J by 11 bases, with 18 bases between the two germline ends. The CDR3 contains 14 residues. The CDR3 spells CASSQTWVGVELFF. For the CDR3, the DNA is TGTGCCAGCAGTCAAACCTGGGTGGGGGTTGAGCTGTTTTTT.

This clone was observed a single time. The gene calls are TRBV5-1 and TRBJ1-1; D call uncertain. V lost 1 base and J 0 bases, leaving 10 bases between the germline ends. The CDR3 is 15 residues long. The germline CDR1 and CDR2 sequences are SGHRS and YFSETQ. The CDR3 coding sequence is TGCGCCAGCAGCTTGTCGGGCAGGTTGAACACTGAAGCTTTCTTT. It specifies CASSLSGRLNTEAFF.

The chain couples TRBV5-4 to TRBJ2-7; 10 bases fit TRBD2. Germline V lookup: CDR1 SGHNT, CDR2 YYREEE (reference sequence). V shed 4 bases, J shed 2 bases, and the junction held 6 bases outside the gene matches. CDR3 length equals 15 residues. The CDR3 DNA sequence: TGTGCCAGCAGCGCTGGACTAGCGGACCCCTACGAGCAGTACTTC. This codes for CASSAGLADPYEQYF.

The chain has TRBV28 and TRBJ1-2; 10 nucleotides match TRBD1. Germline trimming cut 3 bases from V and 5 bases from J; bases unmatched to any gene: 15. Germline CDR1 MDHEN, CDR2 SYDVKM. The CDR3 has 18 residues. The CDR3 sequence is CASSFDLGQGGDPYGYTF. The CDR3 coding sequence is TGTGCCAGCAGTTTTGACCTCGGACAGGGGGGAGACCCATATGGCTACACCTTC.

J is TRBJ1-2 and V is TRBV28, with 10 positions matching TRBD1. This CDR3 comprises 14 residues. Trimming took 3 bases from V and 2 from J; bases not matched to a gene: 0. Looked up from germline, CDR1 is MDHEN and CDR2 is SYDVKM. The CDR3 spells CASSLTGGNYGYTF. CDR3 DNA sequence: TGTGCCAGCAGTTTGACAGGGGGCAACTATGGCTACACCTTC.

To note about this clone: Other DNA sequences from this sample encode an identical CDR3 as well. This chain links TRBV28 with TRBJ2-7; tentative D call: TRBD1 (5 bases). CDR3 length: 14 amino acids. Germline loops: CDR1 MDHEN, CDR2 SYDVKM. V was shortened by 3 bases and J by 0 bases, with 9 bases between the two germline ends. The CDR3 DNA reads TGTGCCAGCAGTTTTCCAGGGTTCTCCTACGAGCAGTACTTC. Encoded protein: CASSFPGFSYEQYF.

The chain links TRBV2 to TRBJ1-2; D perhaps matches TRBD1 (5 bases). The CDR3 consists of 13 residues. V lost 8 bases and J 7 bases, leaving 17 bases between the germline ends. Germline lookup yields CDR1 SNHLY and CDR2 FYNNEI. This chain's CDR3 is CASLLDTPGGYTF. CDR3 DNA sequence: TGTGCCAGCCTTTTGGACACCCCAGGTGGCTACACCTTC.

Note on this clone: Other DNA sequences in the sample encode the same CDR3. This chain joins TRBV28 and TRBJ2-7; 10 nucleotides line up with TRBD1. Germline V gene data show CDR1 as MDHEN and CDR2 as SYDVKM. The CDR3 extends over 13 amino acids. Trimming removed 6 bases from V and 2 bases from J; junction bases left unmatched: 1. The CDR3 DNA sequence: TGTGCCAGCAGGGGACAGGGGCCCTACGAGCAGTACTTC. As protein: CASRGQGPYEQYF.

The rearrangement uses TRBV2 and TRBJ1-4; maybe TRBD1 (6 bases). This CDR3 region has 13 residues. The germline V gene encodes CDR1 SNHLY and CDR2 FYNNEI. Deletions cut 7 bases from V and 7 bases from J, with 13 bases between. The CDR3: CASNWGRTEKLFF. In DNA form, the CDR3 reads TGTGCCAGCAACTGGGGGCGAACTGAAAAACTGTTTTTT.

This clone appeared once. V is TRBV2 and J is TRBJ1-3; a possible D gene is TRBD1 (5 bases). Trimming removed 2 bases at V and 2 bases at J, with 16 bases between. Per the germline V gene, CDR1 is SNHLY and CDR2 is FYNNEI. CDR3 length: 17 amino acids. Here the CDR3 reads CASSEMGSRTPGNTIYF. CDR3 coding DNA: TGTGCCAGCAGTGAAATGGGGTCGCGGACACCTGGAAACACCATATATTTT.

The V call is TRBV5-4, the J call TRBJ1-1; D is possibly TRBD1 (6 bases). The germline V gene has CDR1 SGHNT and CDR2 YYREEE (reference sequence). The CDR3 runs to 15 residues. The V gene lost 4 bases and the J gene lost 5 bases, with 18 bases spanning the gap. The CDR3 nucleotides read TGTGCCAGCAGCGCCCCCGGGGGCAGAAGGACTGAAGCTTTCTTT. Its protein product is CASSAPGGRRTEAFF.

This clone was seen only once. The CDR3 region has the DNA TGTGCCAGCAGCTTTCTAGCGGCGTCTGGGGCCAACGTCCTGACTTTC. It yields the protein CASSFLAASGANVLTF. The chain uses TRBV5-5 and TRBJ2-6; TRBD2 matches 7 bases. CDR3 size: 16 residues. Germline V CDR1 and CDR2: SGHKS, YYEKEE (reference sequence). V was clipped by 2 bases and J by 1 base; unmatched bases: 3.

V gene TRBV28 combines with J gene TRBJ1-2; maybe TRBD1 (6 bases). This CDR3 has 15 residues. Trimming left V 6 bases short and J 0 bases short, with 14 bases between. CDR1 MDHEN and CDR2 SYDVKM come from the germline V gene. The CDR3 sequence: CASRSTGPPNYGYTF. CDR3 coding DNA: TGTGCCAGCAGATCAACAGGGCCGCCTAACTATGGCTACACCTTC.

The chain employs TRBV4-2 and TRBJ2-3; 10 bases are shared with TRBD2. V shed 4 bases and J 1 base; nucleotides not matched to a gene: 8. The V gene's germline CDR1 is LGHNA and CDR2 YNFKEQ. The CDR3 length is 17 residues. CDR3 sequence reads: CASSPHSSGSGTDTQYF. CDR3 nucleotide sequence: TGTGCCAGCAGCCCCCACTCTAGCGGGAGCGGCACAGATACGCAGTATTTT.

The genes are TRBV15 and TRBJ2-5; perhaps TRBD1 as D (6 bases). Trimming cost V 4 bases and J 9 bases, with 27 bases left between them. The CDR3 extends over 17 amino acids. The germline V gene encodes CDR1 LNHNV and CDR2 YYDKDF (reference sequence). The CDR3 nucleotides are TGTGCCACCAGCACCATCAGGGGCCAGCGGTACAAGATGGCCCAGTACTTC. Encoded protein: CATSTIRGQRYKMAQYF.

This clone has a single count. V and J are TRBV28 and TRBJ2-7, with 11 bases matching TRBD2. Unmatched junction bases numbered 10, after V lost 2 bases and J lost 1 base. The CDR3 spans 18 residues. Germline CDR1 is MDHEN and CDR2 is SYDVKM. The CDR3 is CASSLSGIAGGTSYEQYF. The CDR3 DNA sequence: TGTGCCAGCAGTTTAAGTGGAATAGCGGGAGGGACATCCTACGAGCAGTACTTC.

The table lists this clone with a few counts. This rearrangement joins TRBV5-4 to TRBJ1-1, with D unresolved. Trimming took off 4 bases at V and 4 bases at J, with 14 bases between the two ends. This CDR3 comprises 14 residues. The germline CDR1 and CDR2 sequences are SGHNT and YYREEE (reference sequence). The CDR3 here is CASSPVAAGTEAFF. The CDR3 DNA sequence: TGTGCCAGCAGCCCCGTCGCGGCGGGCACTGAAGCTTTCTTT.

The rearrangement links TRBV7-2 to TRBJ1-1, with a possible D match to TRBD1 (5 bases). The CDR3 runs to 14 residues. The V and J ends lost 4 bases and 6 bases respectively, with 15 bases between them. Germline CDR1 reads SGHTA; CDR2 reads FQGNSA. CDR3 sequence: CASSSTRGTPEAFF. As DNA, the CDR3 is TGTGCCAGCAGCTCCACCCGGGGGACCCCTGAAGCTTTCTTT.

The chain uses TRBV6-5 and TRBJ1-5; no clear D. The ends were cut back, 3 bases at V and 4 bases at J, with 7 bases in the middle. The V gene's germline CDR1 is MNHEY and CDR2 SVGAGI. CDR3 length: 13 amino acids. The DNA for the CDR3 is TGTGCCAGCAGTTATGGGAGGAATCAGCCCCAGCATTTT. Protein sequence: CASSYGRNQPQHF.

The V and J genes are TRBV7-2 and TRBJ2-7; a weak D match, TRBD1 (6 bases). V lost 5 bases and J lost 0, with 11 bases in between. Germline V CDR1 and CDR2: SGHTA, FQGNSA. There are 14 residues in the CDR3. The CDR3 loop reads CASSVGQPSYEQYF. CDR3 bases: TGTGCCAGCAGCGTTGGACAGCCCTCCTACGAGCAGTACTTC.

The gene calls are TRBV18 and TRBJ2-2; 12 bases map to TRBD2. V shed 0 bases, J shed 0 bases, and the junction held 5 bases outside the gene matches. The germline V gene has CDR1 KGHSH and CDR2 LQKENI. The CDR3 extends over 19 amino acids. CDR3 sequence reads: CASSPPGLAGLANTGELFF. CDR3 bases: TGTGCCAGCTCACCACCGGGACTAGCGGGTCTCGCGAACACCGGGGAGCTGTTTTTT.